These T cell receptor beta chains were read from a single sample in a study of blood T cell repertoires in COVID-19. The assay was immunoSEQ multiplex PCR, and TCRdb's table has in-frame clones only and misses some. Here the sample spans 250,000 or so clones, roughly nine tenths being singletons. Sequencing was done on a sample of PBMCs or T cells enriched from blood (not recorded which). These receptors originate from a man aged 25-45 years who had recovered from COVID-19. Both conserved end residues are part of each CDR3.

v_call cdr3_aa
TRBV30 CAWRNRGSGNTIYF
TRBV5-1 CASSDSITDTQYF
TRBV7-2 CASSGGTANTEAFF
TRBV5-6 CASSPSGAGLNEQYF
TRBV19 CATSAGEYLGVDEQFF
TRBV30 CAWSVPTGGFGEQYF
TRBV4-1 CASSFWYTGTSSYNSPLHF
TRBV19 CASSYPPGQINEKLFF
TRBV6-5 CASSPTDSSGNTIYF
TRBV30 CAWSQGTYGYTF
TRBV4-2 CASSQARGGALYTEAFF
TRBV6-5 CATLGGGELFF
TRBV18 CASSPDGDSGNTIYF
TRBV10-1 CASSERRNEQFF
TRBV20-1 CSASRAGGPYEQYF
TRBV27 CASSRRGGTSGTYEQYF
TRBV12-3/TRBV12-4 CASSTVVNTEAFF
TRBV7-2 CASSPSGPGELFF
TRBV6-5 CASSYTRDSYTF
TRBV30 CAWASRTSGYEQYF
TRBV3-1/TRBV3-2 CASSQHSSSGYGYTF
TRBV5-8 CASSLGSSGENEQFF
TRBV14 CASSPTRSDQFF
TRBV2 CASSEQGPPNYGYTF
TRBV11-2 CASSFSGAYEQYF
TRBV28 CASSFRGGQPQHF
TRBV29-1 CSGGVTGGNEKLFF
TRBV11-2 CASSFSRDTSVEQYF
TRBV12-3/TRBV12-4 CASSLGQGHGYTF
TRBV12-3/TRBV12-4 CALDTIYF
TRBV5-6 CASSQKSGSNTDTQYF
TRBV7-2 CASSLSDLGYTF
TRBV15 CATSEHRDRGYEQYF